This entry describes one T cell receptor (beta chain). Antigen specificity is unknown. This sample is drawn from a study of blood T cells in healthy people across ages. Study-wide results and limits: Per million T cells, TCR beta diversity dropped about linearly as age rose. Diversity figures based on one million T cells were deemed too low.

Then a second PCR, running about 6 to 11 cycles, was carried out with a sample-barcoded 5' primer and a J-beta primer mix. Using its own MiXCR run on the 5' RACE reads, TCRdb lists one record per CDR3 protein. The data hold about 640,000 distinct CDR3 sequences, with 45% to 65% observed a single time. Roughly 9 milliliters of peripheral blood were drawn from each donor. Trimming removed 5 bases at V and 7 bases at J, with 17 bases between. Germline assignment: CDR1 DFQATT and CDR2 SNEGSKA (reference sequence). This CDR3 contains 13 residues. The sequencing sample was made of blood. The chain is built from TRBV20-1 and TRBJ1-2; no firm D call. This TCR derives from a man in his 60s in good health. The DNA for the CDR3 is TGCAGTGCTGCCCCCCAGGACCCGGGTGGCTACACCTTC. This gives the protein CSAAPQDPGGYTF.